One sample yielded the 8 T cell receptor beta chains listed below, sequenced in a study of OX40 agonist ivuxolimab in advanced cancers. This table comes from immunoSEQ multiplex PCR, and its TCRdb copy is limited to in-frame clones, with some not included. Seen here are tens of thousands of clones, around 90% observed once, and the top ten hold 16%. The sample was CD4+ or CD8+ T cells sorted from blood, taken in a trial of the OX40 agonist ivuxolimab. These receptors came from an adult with an advanced solid tumor such as melanoma, head and neck, liver or kidney cancer.

The chain combines TRBV28 with TRBJ2-7; tentatively, D is TRBD2 (5 bases). V shed 4 bases and J shed 8 bases, with 9 bases lying between them. Germline loops: CDR1 MDHEN, CDR2 SYDVKM. The length of the CDR3 is 11 residues. The CDR3 here is CASSSEGKQYF. The CDR3 DNA follows: TGTGCCAGCAGTTCCGAGGGTAAGCAGTACTTC.

V is TRBV19 and J is TRBJ2-3; D is ambiguous. CDR1 and CDR2 from the germline V gene are LNHDA and SQIVND (reference sequence). With 5 bases removed from V and 10 bases from J, the gap between germline ends came to 16 bases. This CDR3 is 13 amino acids long. CDR3 region: CASSGTGPQPQYF. The CDR3 DNA is TGTGCCAGTAGTGGCACCGGGCCACAGCCGCAGTATTTT.

This clone turned up a few times. The chain employs TRBV4-1 and TRBJ2-1; a weak D match, TRBD2 (6 bases). V was pared by 5 bases and J by 6 bases, with 11 bases between. This CDR3 contains 13 residues. From germline, CDR1 is MGHRA and CDR2 YSYEKL. The CDR3 nucleotides read TGCGCCAGCAGCTTCGGGACTGCCAATGAGCAGTTCTTC. Its translation is CASSFGTANEQFF.

The CDR3 sequence is CASSLANAPNYGYTF. The CDR3 DNA follows: TGTGCCAGCAGCTTAGCGAACGCACCCAACTATGGCTACACCTTC. V usage is TRBV7-9 and J usage is TRBJ1-2; D is unclear. The CDR3 extends over 15 amino acids. The ends were cut back, 0 bases at V and 2 bases at J, with 10 bases in the middle. Looked up from germline, CDR1 is SEHNR and CDR2 is FQNEAQ (reference sequence).

This chain connects TRBV2 to TRBJ2-2, with D unresolved. This CDR3 has 14 amino acids. Germline V lookup: CDR1 SNHLY, CDR2 FYNNEI. The V gene lost 6 bases and the J gene lost 5 bases, with 13 bases spanning the gap. CDR3 loop: CASRTLKNTGELFF. CDR3 sequence (DNA): TGTGCCAGCAGGACGCTAAAGAATACCGGGGAGCTGTTTTTT.

On this clone: Germline and junction disagree at one end, which may indicate a read error. V and J are TRBV7-3 and TRBJ2-1; 10 bases match TRBD2. Germline V lookup: CDR1 SGHTA, CDR2 FQGTGA. The CDR3 extends over 17 amino acids. The CDR3 DNA reads TGCGCCAGCAGCCAATCCTTACCGGGACTAGCGAGCGATGAGCAGTTCTTC. It yields the protein CASSQSLPGLASDEQFF. Variable domain in full (rest from reference TRBV7-3 and TRBJ2-1): GAGVSQTPSNKVTEKGKYVELRCDPISGHTALYWYRQSLGQGPEFLIYFQGTGAADDSGLPNDRFFAVRPEGSVSTLKIQRTERGDSAVYLCASSQSLPGLASDEQFFGPGTRLTVL.

This chain joins TRBV28 and TRBJ1-2, with D hard to call. V shed 5 bases and J shed 7 bases, with 17 bases lying between them. There are 14 residues in the CDR3. From germline, CDR1 is MDHEN and CDR2 SYDVKM. The DNA of the CDR3 is TGTGCCAGCAGTATCGGGCCCTGGAGCGGTGGCTACACCTTC. Amino acid sequence: CASSIGPWSGGYTF.

As for this clone: Relative to the germline gene, one junction end is altered; a read error may explain this. The CDR3 DNA reads TGTGCTAGCAGCTCGGGGGGAGGGGGTTCCTACAATGAGCAGTTCTTC. The encoded protein is CASSSGGGGSYNEQFF. This sequence joins TRBV7-7 and TRBJ2-1; TRBD2 is a possible D gene (7 bases). Germline V gene lookup returns CDR1 SSHAT and CDR2 FNYEAQ (reference sequence). The CDR3 runs to 16 residues.